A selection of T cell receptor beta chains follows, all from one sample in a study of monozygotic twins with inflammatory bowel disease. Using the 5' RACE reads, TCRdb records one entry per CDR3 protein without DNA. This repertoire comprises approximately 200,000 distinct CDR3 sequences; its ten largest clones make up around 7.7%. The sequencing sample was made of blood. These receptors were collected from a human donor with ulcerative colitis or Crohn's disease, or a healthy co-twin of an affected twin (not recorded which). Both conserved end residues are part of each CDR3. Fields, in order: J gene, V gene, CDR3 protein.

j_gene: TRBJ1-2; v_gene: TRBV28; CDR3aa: CASKLTGANGYTF
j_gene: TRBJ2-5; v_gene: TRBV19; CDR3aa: CASSVKHSGITQETQYF
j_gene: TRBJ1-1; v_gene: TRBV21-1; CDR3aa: CASRSGQGWGTEAFF
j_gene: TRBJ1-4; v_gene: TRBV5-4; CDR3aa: CASSSTGITNEKLFF
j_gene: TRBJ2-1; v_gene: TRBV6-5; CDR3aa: CASSYGGGNEQFF
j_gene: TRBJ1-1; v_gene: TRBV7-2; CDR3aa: CASSSKTGTLEAFF
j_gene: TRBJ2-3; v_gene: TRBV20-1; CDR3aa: CSARDRAGVTDTQYF
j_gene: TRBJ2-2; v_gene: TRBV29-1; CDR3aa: CSAPGGGTGELFF
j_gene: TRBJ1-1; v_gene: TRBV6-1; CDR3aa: CASNRGNTEAFF
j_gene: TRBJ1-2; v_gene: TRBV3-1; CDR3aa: CASSPGTGGSYGYTF
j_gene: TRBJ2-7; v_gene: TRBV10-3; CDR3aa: CAISTSGSSYEQYF
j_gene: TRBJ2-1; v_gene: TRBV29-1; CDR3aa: CSVEARFPYYNEQFF
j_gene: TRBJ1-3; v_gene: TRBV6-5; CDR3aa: CASSYRQVGNTIYF
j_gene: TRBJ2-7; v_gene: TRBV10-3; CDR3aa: CAIRPGSSYEQYF
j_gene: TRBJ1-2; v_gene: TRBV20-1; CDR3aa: CSASDRGGYGYTF
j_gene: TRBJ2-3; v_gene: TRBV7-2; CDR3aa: CASSLQRQSTDTQYF
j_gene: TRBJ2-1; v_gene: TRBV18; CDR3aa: CASSPFDPGTRMYNEQFF
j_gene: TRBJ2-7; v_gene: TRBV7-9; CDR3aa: CASSLLGGGRSYEQYF
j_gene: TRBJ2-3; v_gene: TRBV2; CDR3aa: CARGLAVDTQYF
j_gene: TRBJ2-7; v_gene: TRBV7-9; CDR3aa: CASSNPSNVFGAQYF
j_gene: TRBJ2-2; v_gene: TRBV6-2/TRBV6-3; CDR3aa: CASRPIPGTGVTGELFF
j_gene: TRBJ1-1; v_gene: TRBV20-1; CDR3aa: CSASGQLEAFF
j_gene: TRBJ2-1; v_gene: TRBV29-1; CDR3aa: CSVAGLAVREQFF
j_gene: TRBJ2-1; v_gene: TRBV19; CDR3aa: CASGDRGIYNEQFF
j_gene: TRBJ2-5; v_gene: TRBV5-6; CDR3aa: CASSLVEVETQYF
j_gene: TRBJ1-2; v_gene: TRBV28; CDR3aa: CASISDRGNYGYTF
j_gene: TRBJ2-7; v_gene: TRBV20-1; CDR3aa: CSASAGAAYEQYF
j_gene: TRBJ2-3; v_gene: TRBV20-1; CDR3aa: CSAIGERGASTDTQYF
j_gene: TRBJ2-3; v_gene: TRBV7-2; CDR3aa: CASSILAGRAQYF
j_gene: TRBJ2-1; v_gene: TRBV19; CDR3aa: CASSMGGDNEQFF
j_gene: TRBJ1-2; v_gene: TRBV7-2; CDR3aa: CASSSFGSSYTF
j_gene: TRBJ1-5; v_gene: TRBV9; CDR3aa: CASSQYSNQPQHF
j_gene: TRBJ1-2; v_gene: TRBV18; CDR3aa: CASSLERTENYGYTF
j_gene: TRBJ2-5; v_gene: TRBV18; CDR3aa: CASSPMGSRETQYF
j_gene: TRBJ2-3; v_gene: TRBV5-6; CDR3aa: CASETGQTPTDTQYF
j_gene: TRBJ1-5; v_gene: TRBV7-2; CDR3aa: CASSWGQISNQPQHF
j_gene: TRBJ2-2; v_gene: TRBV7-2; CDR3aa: CASSLPGMGTGELFF
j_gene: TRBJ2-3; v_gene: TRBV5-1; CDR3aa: CASRFVATTDTQYF
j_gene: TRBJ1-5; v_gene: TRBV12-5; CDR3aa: CASAFSDSNQPQHF
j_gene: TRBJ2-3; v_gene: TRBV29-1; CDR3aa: CSVLGTSRSTDTQYF
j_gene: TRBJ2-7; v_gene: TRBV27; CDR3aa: CASSSTSAYEQYF
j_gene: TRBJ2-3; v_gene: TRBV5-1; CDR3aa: CASRGTSGGQDTQYF
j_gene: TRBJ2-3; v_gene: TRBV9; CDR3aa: CASSVLGGTSEDTQYF
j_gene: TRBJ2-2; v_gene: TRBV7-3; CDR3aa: CASSWTGPNTGELFF
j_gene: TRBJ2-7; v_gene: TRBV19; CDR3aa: CASSMRAHSYEQYF
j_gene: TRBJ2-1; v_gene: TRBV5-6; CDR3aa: CASSREAGVRFDEQFF
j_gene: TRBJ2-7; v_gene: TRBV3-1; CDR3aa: CASSQEGWNYEQYF
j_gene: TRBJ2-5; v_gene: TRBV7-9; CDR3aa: CASSTFSGGAYETQYF
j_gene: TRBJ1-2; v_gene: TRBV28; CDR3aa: CASSLGGQGAGGYTF
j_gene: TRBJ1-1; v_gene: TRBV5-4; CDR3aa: CASSLARGLDTEAFF
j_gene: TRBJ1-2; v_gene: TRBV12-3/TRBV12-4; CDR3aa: CASSSSFGYTF
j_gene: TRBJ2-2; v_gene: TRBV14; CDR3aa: CASSFIDQNTVELFF
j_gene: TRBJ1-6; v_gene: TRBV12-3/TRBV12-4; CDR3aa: CASSLKYRQGSSYNSPLHF
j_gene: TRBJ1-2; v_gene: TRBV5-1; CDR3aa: CASSLADSYDSSNYGYTF
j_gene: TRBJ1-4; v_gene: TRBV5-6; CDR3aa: CASSLYRQGSEKLFF
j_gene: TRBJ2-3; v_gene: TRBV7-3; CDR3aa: CASSLIPTSGGKTDTQYF
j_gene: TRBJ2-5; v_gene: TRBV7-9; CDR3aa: CASGTHRETQYF